The present T cell receptor beta chain was sequenced within a study of blood T cell repertoires in COVID-19. Study-wide context: Collection of acute and convalescent COVID-19 samples took place in the United States, Italy and Spain. PBMCs, B-cell-depleted T cells, or T cells provided the cDNA or gDNA that made up the material.

Trimming removed 4 bases at V and 0 bases at J, with 11 bases between. Germline CDR1 and CDR2: SGDLS and YYNGEE. The CDR3 consists of 14 residues. Seattle enrolled patients during active infection and tracked them longitudinally. The authors' processing: Reference gene primers were amplified, and this amplification served to estimate nucleated cell counts. TCRdb keeps only in-frame clones here, not all; method: immunoSEQ multiplex PCR. That table gives V, J and clone size, and the DNA gave D and trimming. The sample has about 150,000 clones; around 87% are singletons. Sequences were obtained from peripheral blood. This clonotype was obtained from a woman older than 75 with COVID-19, enrolled during active disease. The J gene is TRBJ2-7, the V gene TRBV9; possibly TRBD2 for D (6 bases). In DNA form, the CDR3 reads TGTGCCAGCAGCCTTAGCGGAACCTCCTACGAGCAGTACTTC. It is translated as CASSLSGTSYEQYF. Supplemented by reference TRBV9 and TRBJ2-7, the full variable domain reads DSGVTQTPKHLITATGQRVTLRCSPRSGDLSVYWYQQSLDQGLQFLIQYYNGEERAKGNILERFSAQQFPDLHSELNLSSLELGDSALYFCASSLSGTSYEQYFGPGTRLTVT.